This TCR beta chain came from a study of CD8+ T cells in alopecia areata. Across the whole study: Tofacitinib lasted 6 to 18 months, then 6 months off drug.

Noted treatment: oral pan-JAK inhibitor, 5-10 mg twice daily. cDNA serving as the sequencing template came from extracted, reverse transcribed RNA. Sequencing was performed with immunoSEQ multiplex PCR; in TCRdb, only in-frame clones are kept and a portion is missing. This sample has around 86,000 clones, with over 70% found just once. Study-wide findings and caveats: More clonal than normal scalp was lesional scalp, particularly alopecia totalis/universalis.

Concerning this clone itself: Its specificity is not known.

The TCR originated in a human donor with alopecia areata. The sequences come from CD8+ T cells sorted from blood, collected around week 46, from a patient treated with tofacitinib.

CDR3 in amino acids: CASSQGRGLEAYEQYF. CDR3 in DNA: TGCGCCAGCAGCCAAGGGCGGGGACTAGAGGCGTACGAGCAGTACTTC. The chain carries TRBV4-1 and TRBJ2-7; 8 nucleotides align to TRBD2. The length of the CDR3 is 16 residues. Germline lookup yields CDR1 MGHRA and CDR2 YSYEKL. Trimming took 1 base from V and 4 from J; bases not matched to a gene: 9.